This T cell receptor (beta chain) is from a study of shared clonotypes between healthy human individuals. The deep-level immunoSEQ assay was used. Assay: immunoSEQ multiplex PCR; the TCRdb copy retains only in-frame clones and omits some. Of approximately 1,000,000 clones listed, about 72% were seen once; the top ten hold roughly 0.9%. General study points: Tissue TCR repertoires likely differ from these blood-only repertoires.

With respect to this clone: Antigen specificity is unknown.

Trimming took 5 bases from V and 3 from J; bases not matched to a gene: 9. The length of the CDR3 is 16 residues. Germline V lookup: CDR1 SGHVS, CDR2 FQNEAQ. The source of this sequence is a man aged 18 to 29 in good health. Some clones in this sample may be carry-over from other donors' samples. Sequencing was carried out using memory CD4+ T cells from PBMCs. Subset described: CD45RA-negative fraction. The chain has TRBV7-8 and TRBJ2-3; 9 nucleotides agree with TRBD2. The CDR3 sequence: CASSLSSGRGTDTQYF. The CDR3 nucleotides read TGTGCCAGCAGCCTCAGTAGCGGGAGAGGGACAGATACGCAGTATTTT.